This T cell receptor (beta chain) comes out of a study of blood T cell repertoires in COVID-19 (dated by TCRdb to the early 2020s). Regarding the research as a whole: Collaborator samples came from the United States, Italy and Spain and covered acute and convalescent phases of COVID-19. The prospective study material was composed of cDNA or gDNA derived from T cells, B-cell-depleted T cells, or PBMCs. Deeply sampled blood TCRbeta repertoires from subjects exposed to, actively infected with, or recovered from COVID-19 were included in the dataset. The repertoires were released in a freely available public database meant as a resource for research on the immune response to SARS-CoV-2. The samples were drawn from two sources: the first 160 participants of the ongoing ImmuneRACE study, and 950 to 1,500 subjects contributed by 6 global collaborators. The sample metadata nearly always contained a de-identified subject ID, COVID-19 status, age in years and sex. HLA class I and class II types, where available, came from metadata supplied by the sample provider rather than from assay-based typing.

V gives up 6 bases and J gives up 1 base, and the segment between their germline ends measures 13 bases. CDR1 and CDR2 are read off the germline V gene (reference sequence) as SEHNR and FQNEAQ. From the cysteine up to the phenylalanine, the CDR3 has a length of 14 residues. Only the CDR3 part of the read is kept: 42 bases, read in frame from the first base. Each collaborating institution followed its own protocols to collect whole blood in K2EDTA tubes. For TCRbeta analysis, collaborator samples were shipped as frozen whole blood, as isolated PBMCs, or as DNA extracted from either sample type. As regards this clone: No cognate antigen has been identified for it. Base qualities are not provided; no much larger clone lies one nucleotide away.

The investigation overall reported the following: Clinical and demographic metadata were provided uncurated, with the amount varying by source and participant.

TCRbeta CDR3 regions were amplified from genomic DNA using the immunoSEQ Assay, a bias-controlled multiplex PCR. Per the source publication's procedure: The number of nucleated cells in each sample was estimated from the amplification of reference gene primers within the assay. Sequence reads were collapsed and filtered to measure the absolute abundance of every unique TCRbeta CDR3 rearrangement. For each sample, productive Simpson clonality was calculated by taking the square root of Simpson's diversity index across productive rearrangements. TCRdb limited this immuneACCESS table to in-frame rearrangements with V and J called. A share of clones is missing; checked studies link under half to unresolved V genes, and the rest is unexplained. Clonal size and the V and J genes are those of that table, whereas D and trimming came from the DNA. Recorded for this sample are about 200,000 clones; 75% to 85% of them occurred a single time. The biggest ten clones account for approximately 13% of the sample.

Material for sequencing was peripheral blood. The V gene is TRBV7-9 and the J gene is TRBJ2-7, with a tentative D gene TRBD1 over 6 matching bases. This receptor was taken from a human donor in a cohort sampled during active COVID-19. The CDR3 loop reads CASSLWGLSYEQYF. The DNA sequence is TGTGCCAGCAGTCTCTGGGGGCTATCCTACGAGCAGTACTTC. Where the CDR3 stops, the reference TRBV7-9 and TRBJ2-7 genes take over; the full variable domain is DTGVSQNPRHKITKRGQNVTFRCDPISEHNRLYWYRQTLGQGPEFLTYFQNEAQLEKSRLLSDRFSAERPKGSFSTLEIQRTEQGDSAMYLCASSLWGLSYEQYFGPGTRLTVT.